The rows below give T cell receptor beta chains drawn from one sample of a study of blood T cell repertoires in COVID-19. Here immunoSEQ multiplex PCR was the method, and the copy in TCRdb shows in-frame clones only, minus some. The table lists 350,000 to 400,000 clones, 86% of them singletons. Sequencing was carried out using peripheral blood. The receptors here all came from a woman aged 60-75 years with COVID-19, enrolled during active disease. Both conserved end residues are part of each CDR3. Fields, in order: V gene, D gene, clone size, J gene, CDR3 DNA, CDR3 protein. The D gene is left open where the match is weak. Clone sizes are given selectively: once, few, many, or a class where the clone is expanded.

V: TRBV4-1; D: TRBD2; size: -; J: TRBJ2-5; DNA: TGCGCCAGCAGCCAAGTTACTAGCGGGGGGGTAGAGACCCAGTACTTC; CDR3: CASSQVTSGGVETQYF
V: TRBV30; D: TRBD1; size: -; J: TRBJ2-6; DNA: TGTGCCCAACGGGACAGAGGAAAATCAGCTGGGGCCAACGTCCTGACTTTC; CDR3: CAQRDRGKSAGANVLTF
V: TRBV5-1; D: TRBD1; size: -; J: TRBJ2-3; DNA: TGCGCCAGTACTAACAGGGGAACAGATACGCAGTATTTT; CDR3: CASTNRGTDTQYF
V: TRBV9; D: TRBD1; size: -; J: TRBJ1-5; DNA: TGTGCCAGCAGCCGGACAGGGAGCGGACAGCCCCAGCATTTT; CDR3: CASSRTGSGQPQHF
V: TRBV30; D: -; size: -; J: TRBJ1-2; DNA: TGTGCCCTCCAACCCGGGGGAGGGGTGAACTATGGCTACACCTTC; CDR3: CALQPGGGVNYGYTF
V: TRBV6-7; D: -; size: -; J: TRBJ1-2; DNA: TGTGCCAGCAGTTACTCGGTTCCGGCTAACTATGGCTACACCTTC; CDR3: CASSYSVPANYGYTF
V: TRBV5-1; D: -; size: -; J: TRBJ2-7; DNA: TGCGCCAGCAGCTTGGTTCCAGGAAATGCCTACGAGCAGTACTTC; CDR3: CASSLVPGNAYEQYF
V: TRBV2; D: -; size: once; J: TRBJ2-2; DNA: TGTGCCAGCAGTTTATTACCGACAAACACCGGGGAGCTGTTTTTT; CDR3: CASSLLPTNTGELFF
V: TRBV11-3; D: -; size: -; J: TRBJ1-2; DNA: TGTGCCAGCAGCTTAGTGTTTCGAACAGGCGGCTACACCTTC; CDR3: CASSLVFRTGGYTF
V: TRBV18; D: TRBD1; size: -; J: TRBJ2-7; DNA: TGTGCCAGCTCACCGGGACAGAACTACGAGCAGTACTTC; CDR3: CASSPGQNYEQYF
V: TRBV9; D: TRBD1; size: -; J: TRBJ2-1; DNA: TGTGCCAGCAGCGAGGACAGGGGGCGCGGCAATGAGCAGTTCTTC; CDR3: CASSEDRGRGNEQFF
V: TRBV7-9; D: -; size: -; J: TRBJ2-7; DNA: TGTGCCAGCAGCTTAGAGTCGACTAGCGAGCAGTACTTC; CDR3: CASSLESTSEQYF
V: TRBV5-4; D: TRBD1; size: few; J: TRBJ2-3; DNA: TGTGCCAGCAGCACCCGGGACAGGGCCACAGATACGCAGTATTTT; CDR3: CASSTRDRATDTQYF
V: TRBV5-1; D: TRBD1; size: -; J: TRBJ2-3; DNA: TGCGCCAGCAGGGAGGACAGGGCAACAGATACGCAGTATTTT; CDR3: CASREDRATDTQYF
V: TRBV30; D: TRBD1; size: -; J: TRBJ1-6; DNA: TGTGCCTGGAACCCCCGGGACAGCTATAATTCACCCCTCCACTTT; CDR3: CAWNPRDSYNSPLHF
V: TRBV12-3/TRBV12-4; D: -; size: -; J: TRBJ1-1; DNA: TGTGCCAGCAGTCCTACAGGTAGTAATGAAGCTTTCTTT; CDR3: CASSPTGSNEAFF